The following is a TCR beta chain sequence with its context. This clonotype was counted many times. Its cognate antigen has yet to be identified. Qualities for individual bases were not recorded, and no much larger clone is one base off. The source of the sample is a study of naive and memory T cell subsets (dated by TCRdb to 2016 to 2017). In the study overall: The figure summarizing the skin biopsy and whole blood samples listed 10 or so blood donors, 7 tuberculin skin test biopsies and 3 saline control biopsies. PCR2 was typically performed as a SYBR Green qPCR that was stopped at a set threshold, although end-point PCR (roughly 6 cycles) could be used instead for low-input samples. Results and caveats for the whole study, not just this receptor: The RNA-based method was acknowledged to be potentially sensitive to changes in TCR transcripts with T cell activation and differentiation.

The library was built by means of 5' RACE. The ligated cDNA was amplified in four rounds of PCR with nested alpha and beta constant region primers together with the SP2 primer. For the blood and skin samples, reverse transcription of TCR RNA was done with SuperScript IV along with alpha and beta constant region primers. An oligonucleotide carrying the Illumina SP2 primer and a UMI was ligated to the 3' end of the cDNA by means of T4 RNA ligase 1. The 12-nucleotide UMI consisted of two random hexamers with an eight-base spacer between the hexamers to prevent hairpin formation. From the second PCR onward, TCR alpha and beta chain libraries were processed separately and dual indexed for multiplexing. After pooling, the indexed libraries were analyzed by capillary electrophoresis and sequenced on either an Illumina MiSeq or NextSeq. Libraries were spiked with PhiX DNA at about 5-7.5% so that base diversity was increased and cluster recognition was improved. On the study's bioinformatics: UMIs were extracted from read 2 by Demultiplexor and combined with the TCR sequence from read 1, and reads were split according to sample indices. Decombinator identified V and J genes and V-J junctions and gave each TCR a five-part identifier that included V and J deletions. Collapsinator used UMIs to correct sequencing errors and PCR amplification heterogeneity, yielding UMI-based abundance per TCR. Identifiers were converted to nucleotide sequence by CDR3Translator and translated to amino acids, and CDR3 regions were extracted on the basis of terminal motifs. After normalization to the amount of input RNA, error-corrected alpha and beta TCR counts from blood and skin were compared. TCRdb applied fastp at Q25 and MiXCR to the public reads, then kept only in-frame beta chains. When rows share a CDR3 protein, they turn into one entry using the most common DNA and genes. Clone size and V and J calls follow TCRdb, not the original study. In all, the sample holds over 45,000 distinct CDR3 sequences, and approximately 4.5% of those were seen once. The ten largest clones represent roughly 0.8% of the sample.

Using 3' ligation of a UMI-containing oligonucleotide to TCR cDNA, the study laid out a robust and sensitive protocol to amplify, sequence and analyze TCRs. For whole blood analysis, approximately 2.5 ml of peripheral blood was collected from healthy adult volunteers into Tempus tubes, and RNA was extracted following the manufacturer's instructions. Total RNA was used without cell sorting and was treated with RQ1 DNase before reverse transcription, with a target input of about 1 to 1,100 ng. Skin biopsy and whole blood libraries were made to test pipeline robustness in samples where T cells form a minority population. The receptor was isolated from a female donor in good health.

CDR3 region: CASSPWTGVGIQYF. At the DNA level, the sequence is TGTGCCAGCAGCCCGTGGACGGGTGTGGGTATTCAGTACTTC. The chain was built from TRBV11-2 and TRBJ2-4; there is no confident call for the D gene. CDR1 and CDR2 are drawn from the germline V gene: SGHAT, FQNNGV. The germline ends are 18 bases apart after V is trimmed by 5 bases and J by 10 bases. There are 14 amino acids in the CDR3, from cysteine to phenylalanine inclusive. The DNA shown is the 42-base CDR3, in frame from base 1.